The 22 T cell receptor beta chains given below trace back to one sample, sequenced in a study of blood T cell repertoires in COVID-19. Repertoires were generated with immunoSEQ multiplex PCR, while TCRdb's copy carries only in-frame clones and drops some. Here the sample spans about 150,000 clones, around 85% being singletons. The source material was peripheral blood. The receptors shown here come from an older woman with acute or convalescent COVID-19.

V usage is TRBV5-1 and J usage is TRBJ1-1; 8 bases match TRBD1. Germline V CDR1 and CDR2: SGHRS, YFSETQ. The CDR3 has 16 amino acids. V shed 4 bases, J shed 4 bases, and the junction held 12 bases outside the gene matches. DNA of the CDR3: TGCGCCAGCAGCCTAGTTCCTACAGGGGGACGCACTGAAGCTTTCTTT. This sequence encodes CASSLVPTGGRTEAFF.

In nucleotides, the CDR3 is TGTGCCAGCAGCCTTCGGACAGGCGACTCTGGAAACACCATATATTTT. Translating it yields CASSLRTGDSGNTIYF. This chain links TRBV14 with TRBJ1-3, with 7 nucleotides matching TRBD1. With 4 bases clipped from V and 0 bases from J, the junction kept 6 bases outside the gene matches. Germline CDR1 is SGHDN and CDR2 is FVKESK. This CDR3 contains 16 residues.

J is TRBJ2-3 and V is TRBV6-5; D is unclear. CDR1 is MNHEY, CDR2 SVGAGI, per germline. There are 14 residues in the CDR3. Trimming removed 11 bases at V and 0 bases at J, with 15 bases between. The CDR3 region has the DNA TGTGCCTCCCATGGGCGTTGGAGCACAGATACGCAGTATTTT. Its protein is CASHGRWSTDTQYF.

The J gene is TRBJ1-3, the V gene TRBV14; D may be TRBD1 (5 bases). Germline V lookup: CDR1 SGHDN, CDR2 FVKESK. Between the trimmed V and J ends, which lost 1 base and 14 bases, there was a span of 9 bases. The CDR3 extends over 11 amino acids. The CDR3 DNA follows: TGTGCCAGCAGCCAAGGCGGGACCTTATATTTT. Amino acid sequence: CASSQGGTLYF.

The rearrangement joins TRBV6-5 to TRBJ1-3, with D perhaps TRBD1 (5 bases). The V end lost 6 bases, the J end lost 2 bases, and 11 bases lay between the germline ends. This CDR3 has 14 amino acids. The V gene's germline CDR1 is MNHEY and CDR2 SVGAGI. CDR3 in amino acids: CASRGPGTGNTIYF. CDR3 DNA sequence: TGTGCCAGCAGGGGTCCAGGGACTGGAAACACCATATATTTT.

CDR3 sequence reads: CASSLPPQGGYTF. Here the CDR3 DNA reads TGTGCCAGCAGCTTACCCCCACAGGGGGGCTACACCTTC. J is TRBJ1-2 and V is TRBV7-9; 7 positions agree with TRBD1. The CDR3 totals 13 residues. After removal of 2 bases from V and 8 bases from J, the junction contained 5 bases not matched to a gene. Germline loops: CDR1 SEHNR, CDR2 FQNEAQ (reference sequence).

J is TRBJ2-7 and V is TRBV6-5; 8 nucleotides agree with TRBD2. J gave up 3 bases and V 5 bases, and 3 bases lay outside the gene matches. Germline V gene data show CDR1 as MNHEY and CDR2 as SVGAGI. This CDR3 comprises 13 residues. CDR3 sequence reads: CASSPGGGYEQYV. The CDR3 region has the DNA TGTGCCAGCAGTCCCGGGGGGGGCTACGAGCAGTACGTC.

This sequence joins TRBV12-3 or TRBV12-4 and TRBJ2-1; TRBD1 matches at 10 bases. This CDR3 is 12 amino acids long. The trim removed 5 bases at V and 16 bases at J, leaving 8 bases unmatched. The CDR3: CASSPWGQGPFF. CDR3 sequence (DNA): TGTGCCAGCAGTCCCTGGGGACAGGGGCCTTTCTTC.

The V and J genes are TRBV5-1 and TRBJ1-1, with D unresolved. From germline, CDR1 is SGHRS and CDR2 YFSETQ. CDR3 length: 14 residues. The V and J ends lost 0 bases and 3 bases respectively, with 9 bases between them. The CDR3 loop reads CASSLGESYTEAFF. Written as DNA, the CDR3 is TGCGCCAGCAGCTTGGGGGAGAGTTACACTGAAGCTTTCTTT.

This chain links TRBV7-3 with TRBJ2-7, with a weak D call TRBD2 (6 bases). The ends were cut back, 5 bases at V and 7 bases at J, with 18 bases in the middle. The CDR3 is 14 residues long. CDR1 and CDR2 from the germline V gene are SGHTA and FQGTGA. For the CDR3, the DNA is TGTGCCAGCAGCCAATCTTTACTAGCTTGGGAGCAGTACGTC. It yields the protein CASSQSLLAWEQYV.

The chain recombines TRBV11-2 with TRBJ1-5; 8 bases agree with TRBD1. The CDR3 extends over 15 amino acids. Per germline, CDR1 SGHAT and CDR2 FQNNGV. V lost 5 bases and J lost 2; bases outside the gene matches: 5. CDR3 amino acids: CASSIGQGGNQPQHF. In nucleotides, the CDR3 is TGTGCCAGCAGCATCGGACAGGGTGGCAATCAGCCCCAGCATTTT.

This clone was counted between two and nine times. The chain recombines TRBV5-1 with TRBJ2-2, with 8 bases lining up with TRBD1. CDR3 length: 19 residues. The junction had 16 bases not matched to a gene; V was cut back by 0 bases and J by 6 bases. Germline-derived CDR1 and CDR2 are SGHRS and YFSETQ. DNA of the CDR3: TGCGCCAGCAGCTTGGGGGTAGTTATGCGGACAGGGAATTCCGGGGAGCTGTTTTTT. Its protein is CASSLGVVMRTGNSGELFF.

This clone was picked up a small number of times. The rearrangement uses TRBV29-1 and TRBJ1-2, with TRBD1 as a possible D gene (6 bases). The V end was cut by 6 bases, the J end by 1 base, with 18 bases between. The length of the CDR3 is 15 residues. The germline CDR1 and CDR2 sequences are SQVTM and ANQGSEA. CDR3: CSVPGARGFNYGYTF. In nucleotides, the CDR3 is TGCAGCGTACCTGGGGCCAGGGGTTTTAACTATGGCTACACCTTC.

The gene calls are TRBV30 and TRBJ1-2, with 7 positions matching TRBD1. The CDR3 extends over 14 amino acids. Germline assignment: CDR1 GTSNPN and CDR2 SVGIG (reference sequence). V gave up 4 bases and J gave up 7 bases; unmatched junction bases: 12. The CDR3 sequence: CAWNRQGVFGGYTF. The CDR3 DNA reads TGTGCCTGGAATAGACAGGGAGTTTTCGGTGGCTACACCTTC.

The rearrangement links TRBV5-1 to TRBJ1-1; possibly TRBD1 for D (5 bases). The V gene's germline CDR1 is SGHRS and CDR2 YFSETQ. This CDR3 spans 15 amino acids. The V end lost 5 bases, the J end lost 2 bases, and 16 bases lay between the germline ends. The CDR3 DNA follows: TGCGCCAGCAGAGGTCGGGCACAGGCCAACACTGAAGCTTTCTTT. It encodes CASRGRAQANTEAFF.

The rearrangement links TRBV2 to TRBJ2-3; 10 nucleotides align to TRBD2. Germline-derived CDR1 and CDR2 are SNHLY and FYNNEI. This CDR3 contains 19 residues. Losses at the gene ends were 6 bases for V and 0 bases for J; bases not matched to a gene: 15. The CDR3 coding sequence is TGTGCCAGCAGCCGCCAGCGGGGGGGCCCCCGATCTAGCACAGATACGCAGTATTTT. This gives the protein CASSRQRGGPRSSTDTQYF.

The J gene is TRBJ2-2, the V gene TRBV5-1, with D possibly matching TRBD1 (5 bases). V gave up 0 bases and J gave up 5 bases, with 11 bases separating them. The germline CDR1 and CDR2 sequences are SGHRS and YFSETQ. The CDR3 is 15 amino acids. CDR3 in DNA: TGCGCCAGCAGCTTGGGACAGAAGGAGACCGGGGAGCTGTTTTTT. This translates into CASSLGQKETGELFF.

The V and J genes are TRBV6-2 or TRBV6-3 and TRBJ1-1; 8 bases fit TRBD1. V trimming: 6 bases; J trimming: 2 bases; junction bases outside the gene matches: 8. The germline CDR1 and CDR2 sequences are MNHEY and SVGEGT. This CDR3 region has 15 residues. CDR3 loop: CASSDRGKANTEAFF. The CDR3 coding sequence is TGTGCCAGCAGCGACAGGGGAAAGGCCAACACTGAAGCTTTCTTT.

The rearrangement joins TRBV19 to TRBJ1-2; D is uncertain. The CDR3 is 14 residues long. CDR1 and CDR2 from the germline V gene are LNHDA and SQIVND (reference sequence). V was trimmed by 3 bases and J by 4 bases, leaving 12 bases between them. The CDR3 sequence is CASSIAGRFYGYTF. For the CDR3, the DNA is TGTGCCAGTAGTATCGCGGGCAGGTTCTATGGCTACACCTTC. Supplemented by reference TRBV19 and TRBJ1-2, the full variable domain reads DGGITQSPKYLFRKEGQNVTLSCEQNLNHDAMYWYRQDPGQGLRLIYYSQIVNDFQKGDIAEGYSVSREKKESFPLTVTSAQKNPTAFYLCASSIAGRFYGYTFGSGTRLTVV.

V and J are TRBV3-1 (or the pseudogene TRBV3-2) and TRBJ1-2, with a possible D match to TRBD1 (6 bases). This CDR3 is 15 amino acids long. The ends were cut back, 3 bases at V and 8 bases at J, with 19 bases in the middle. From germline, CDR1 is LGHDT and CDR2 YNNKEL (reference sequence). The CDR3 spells CASSHYTGKGDGYTF. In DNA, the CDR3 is TGTGCCAGCAGCCATTACACAGGGAAGGGGGACGGCTACACCTTC.

The CDR3 DNA sequence: TGTGCCAGCTCCCCGAAAGGGGAAAGCTATGGCTACACCTTC. Protein: CASSPKGESYGYTF. The chain is built from TRBV18 and TRBJ1-2, with D tentatively TRBD1 (5 bases). The CDR3 contains 14 residues. CDR1 and CDR2 (germline): KGHSH, LQKENI. Between the trimmed V and J ends, which lost 6 bases and 4 bases, there was a span of 15 bases.

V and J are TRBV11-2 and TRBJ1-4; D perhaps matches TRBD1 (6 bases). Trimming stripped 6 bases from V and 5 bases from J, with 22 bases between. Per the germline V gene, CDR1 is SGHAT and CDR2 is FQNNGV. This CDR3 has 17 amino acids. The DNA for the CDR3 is TGTGCCAGCAGACGACATGGGGGCGTAGGGTCCAATGAAAAACTGTTTTTT. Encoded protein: CASRRHGGVGSNEKLFF. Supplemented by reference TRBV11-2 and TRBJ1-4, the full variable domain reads EAGVAQSPRYKIIEKRQSVAFWCNPISGHATLYWYQQILGQGPKLLIQFQNNGVVDDSQLPKDRFSAERLKGVDSTLKIQPAKLEDSAVYLCASRRHGGVGSNEKLFFGSGTQLSVL.